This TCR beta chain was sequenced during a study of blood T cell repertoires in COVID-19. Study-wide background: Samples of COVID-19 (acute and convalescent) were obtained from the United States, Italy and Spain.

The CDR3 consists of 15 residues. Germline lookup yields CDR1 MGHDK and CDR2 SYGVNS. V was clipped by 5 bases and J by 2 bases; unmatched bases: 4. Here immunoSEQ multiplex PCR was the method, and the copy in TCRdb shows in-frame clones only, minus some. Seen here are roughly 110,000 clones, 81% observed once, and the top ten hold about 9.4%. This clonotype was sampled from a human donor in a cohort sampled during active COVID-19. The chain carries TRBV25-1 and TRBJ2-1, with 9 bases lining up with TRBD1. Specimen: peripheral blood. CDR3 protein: CASSPGQGAYNEQFF. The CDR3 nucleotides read TGTGCCAGCAGTCCGGGACAGGGCGCCTACAATGAGCAGTTCTTC.